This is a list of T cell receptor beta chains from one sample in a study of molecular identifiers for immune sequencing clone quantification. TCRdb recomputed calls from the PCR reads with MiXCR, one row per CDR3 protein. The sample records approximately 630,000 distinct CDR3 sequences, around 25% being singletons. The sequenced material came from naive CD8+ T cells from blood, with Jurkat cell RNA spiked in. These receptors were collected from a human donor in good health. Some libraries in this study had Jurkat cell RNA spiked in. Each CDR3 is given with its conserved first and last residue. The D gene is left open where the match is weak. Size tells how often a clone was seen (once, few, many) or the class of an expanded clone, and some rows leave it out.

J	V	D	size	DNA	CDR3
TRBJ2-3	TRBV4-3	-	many	TGCGCCAGCAGCCAAGATCCGGGACAAACAGATACGCAGTATTTT	CASSQDPGQTDTQYF
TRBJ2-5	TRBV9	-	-	TGTGCCAGCAGCGGCGAGGATTGGGTTGGAGAGACCCAGTACTTC	CASSGEDWVGETQYF
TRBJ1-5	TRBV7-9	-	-	TGTGCCAGCAGCTTTGGAGGGTTTGGAAATCAGCCCCAGCATTTT	CASSFGGFGNQPQHF
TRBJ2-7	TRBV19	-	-	TGTGCCAGTAGTATAGGATCGGGAATGGCCTACGAGCAGTACTTC	CASSIGSGMAYEQYF
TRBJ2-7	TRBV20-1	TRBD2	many	TGCAGTGCTCCGCCTCTAGCGGGAACCTACGAGCAGTACTTC	CSAPPLAGTYEQYF
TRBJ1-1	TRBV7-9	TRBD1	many	TGTGCCAGCAGTTTAGGACAGGGGGCTTGGGGCACTGAAGCTTTCTTT	CASSLGQGAWGTEAFF
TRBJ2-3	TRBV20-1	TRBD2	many	TGCAGTGCTAGAGGGGTTCTAGCGGACCAGAGCACAGATACGCAGTATTTT	CSARGVLADQSTDTQYF
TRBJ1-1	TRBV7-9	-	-	TGTGCCAGCAGCTTAACCGAGACGGGGGGCACTGAAGCTTTCTTT	CASSLTETGGTEAFF
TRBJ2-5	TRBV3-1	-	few	TGTGCCAGTACTACGTCACAGGACCAAGAGACCCAGTACTTC	CASTTSQDQETQYF
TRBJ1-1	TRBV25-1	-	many	TGTGCCAGCATTTCAGGGTATTTTGACACTGAAGCTTTCTTT	CASISGYFDTEAFF
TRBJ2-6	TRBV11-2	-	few	TGTGCCAGCAGCTTAGTGGTCCAAGTCTCTGGGGCCAACGTCCTGACTTTC	CASSLVVQVSGANVLTF
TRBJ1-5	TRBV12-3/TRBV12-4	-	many	TGTGCCAGCAGTTCGACCGGTGAGGGGGTGCAGCCCCAGCATTTT	CASSSTGEGVQPQHF
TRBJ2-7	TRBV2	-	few	TGTGCCAGCACCCCCCAGATCTGGACGGATCTGGGCGAGCAGTACTTC	CASTPQIWTDLGEQYF
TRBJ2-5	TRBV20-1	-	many	TGCAGTGCTAGGACCAGGTACCAAGAGACCCAGTACTTC	CSARTRYQETQYF
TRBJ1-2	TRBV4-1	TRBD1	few	TGCGCCAGCAGCCTTCGGACAGGAACTAACTATGGCTACACCTTC	CASSLRTGTNYGYTF
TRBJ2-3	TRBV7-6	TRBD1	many	TGTGCCAGCAGCTCCGGACAGGGGGTCACAGATACGCAGTATTTT	CASSSGQGVTDTQYF
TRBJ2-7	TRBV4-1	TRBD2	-	TGCGCCAGCAGCCAAGAGGGGGTGAGGGGACTAGCGGACTACGAGCAGTACTTC	CASSQEGVRGLADYEQYF
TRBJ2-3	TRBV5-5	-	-	TGTGCCAGCAGCTTGGGGACCACTAGCATAGATACGCAGTATTTT	CASSLGTTSIDTQYF
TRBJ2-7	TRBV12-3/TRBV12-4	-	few	TGTGCCAGCAGCCATGGAAGGATCTACGAGCAGTACTTC	CASSHGRIYEQYF
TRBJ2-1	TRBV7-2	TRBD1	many	TGTGCCAGCAGCCCTGGAACCCGGGACAGCGGATTCAATGAGCAGTTCTTC	CASSPGTRDSGFNEQFF
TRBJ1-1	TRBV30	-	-	TGTGCCTGGAGCGGACCTCTCGATGCTTTCTTT	CAWSGPLDAFF
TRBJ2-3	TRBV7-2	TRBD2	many	TGTGCCAGCAGCTTAAATGTAGCGGGGGGGGTCTCGGGTACGCAGTATTTT	CASSLNVAGGVSGTQYF
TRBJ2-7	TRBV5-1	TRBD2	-	TGCGCCAGCCGCTTGAGTTCCTTTAGCGGGAACACCTACGAGCAGTACTTC	CASRLSSFSGNTYEQYF
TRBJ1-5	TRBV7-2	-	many	TGTGCCAGCAGCTTACACGGGTATAGCAATCAGCCCCAGCATTTT	CASSLHGYSNQPQHF
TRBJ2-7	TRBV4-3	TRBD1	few	TGCGCCAGCAGCCAAGATCAAGGGGGCGCTACGGCGAACGAGCAGTACTTC	CASSQDQGGATANEQYF
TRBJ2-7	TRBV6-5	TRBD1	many	TGTGCCAGCAGACAGGGGGTATACTCCTACGAGCAGTACTTC	CASRQGVYSYEQYF
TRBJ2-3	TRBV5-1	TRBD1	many	TGCGCCAGCAGCAGGAACCGGGACAGGGTCGTCACAGATACGCAGTATTTT	CASSRNRDRVVTDTQYF
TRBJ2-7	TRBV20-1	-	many	TGCAGTGCTAACGGGTGGGGCGGCTACGAGCAGTACTTC	CSANGWGGYEQYF
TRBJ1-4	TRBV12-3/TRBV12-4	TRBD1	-	TGTGCCAGCGGGCAAACAGGGGGCCCGACTAATGAAAAACTGTTTTTT	CASGQTGGPTNEKLFF
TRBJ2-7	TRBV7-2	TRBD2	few	TGTGCCCGCCGCTTAGCGCGCCGCGGGGGGGGGTACGAGCAGTACTTC	CARRLARRGGGYEQYF
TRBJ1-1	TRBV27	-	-	TGTGCCAGCACCGACAGGATGGGGATGGGAACTGAAGCTTCCTTT	CASTDRMGMGTEASF
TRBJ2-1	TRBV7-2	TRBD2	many	TGTGCCAGCAGCCAACTTAGCGGGAGTCTCAACAATGAGCAGTTCTTC	CASSQLSGSLNNEQFF
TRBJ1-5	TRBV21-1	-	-	TGTGCCAGCAGCAAACGGGGGGAAGGCAATCAGCCCCAGCATTTT	CASSKRGEGNQPQHF
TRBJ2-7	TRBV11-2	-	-	TGTGCCAGCAGCTTAGAGGGACGTCTCGTCGTACCGTACGAGCAGTACTTC	CASSLEGRLVVPYEQYF
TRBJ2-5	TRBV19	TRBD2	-	TGTGCCAGTAGCCCGGGGGCAGCGGGGGATCAAGAGACCCAGTACTTC	CASSPGAAGDQETQYF
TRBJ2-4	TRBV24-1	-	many	TGTGCCACCCGTGGCAGGGGAAATGACATTCAGTACTTC	CATRGRGNDIQYF
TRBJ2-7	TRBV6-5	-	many	TGTGCCAGCAGTTTACCCGGGGCCACCTACGAGCAGTACTTC	CASSLPGATYEQYF